This T cell receptor (beta chain) originates from a study of vaccination effects on CD4 cells after COVID-19 (dated by TCRdb to between 2021 and 2024). Regarding the complete study: Two doses of either the BNT162b2 or the mRNA-1273 mRNA SARS-CoV-2 vaccine were administered to participants. SARS-CoV-2 spike-specific CD4+ TCR repertoires were compared before and after mRNA vaccination in COVID-19 convalescent patients and in infection-naive vaccine recipients. A total of 10 COVID-19 convalescent patients and a handful of SARS-CoV-2-naive healthy vaccine recipients were included in the full study. Cultures from other donors in the study were sequenced with the Oncomine TCR Beta short-read assay on an Illumina iSeq 100.

The library was generated by the immunoSEQ multiplex PCR assay. TCR beta CDR3 sequencing was performed on DNA from the cultured, isolated CD4+ T cells. Regarding the original processing steps: The analysis removed non-productive TCR sequences, trimmed reads to the CDR3 region, and retained only CDR3s that were 7 or more amino acids long. The MANAFEST web app was used to pick out antigen-specific clonotypes by comparing their expansion in peptide wells with that in reference cultures. To count as positive, a clone had to show expansion at FDR<0.05 compared with the reference and with all other wells, an odds ratio above 5, and a frequency above 0.1% in two replicate wells. A clonotype was defined as cross-reactive if the clonotype was significantly expanded both in SARS-CoV-2 spike wells and in at least one common cold coronavirus spike condition. Using the stringdist R package, CDR3 similarity was measured by Levenshtein distance, and unrooted trees were constructed with ape in R 3.6.1. Held by TCRdb, this immuneACCESS table contains in-frame sequences only and omits some clones. Under half of the omission traces to an unresolved V gene where checked; the cause of the rest is unknown. V, J and clone size are those of that table, while D and trimming were read from the DNA. The sample table lists 20,000 to 25,000 clones, 65% to 85% of them with a count of one. About an eighth of the sample rests with the top ten.

On the study overall, not on this receptor specifically: Limitations of the study were the small number of convalescent patients and the absence of early post-infection timepoints. Among healthy vaccine recipients, nearly all vaccine-induced clones were SARS-CoV-2 mono-reactive, and just 1 of 255 was cross-reactive with common cold coronaviruses. Both infection-induced and vaccine-induced clones contracted markedly at late post-vaccination timepoints, which is consistent with waning T cell responses.

The ViraFEST assay stimulated PBMC with viral peptide pools and then used TCR sequencing to identify antigen-specific CD4+ T cell clonotypes by expansion. After roughly 11 days of culture, CD4+ T cells were isolated with the EasySep CD4+ T cell isolation kit. Healthy vaccine recipients had no prior SARS-CoV-2 infection, confirmed by negative nucleocapsid antibodies before and after vaccination. About 2 million PBMC per well were cultured in IMDM with 5% human AB serum, 10 IU/ml IL-2 and gentamicin, plus 10 ug/ml peptides. Half of the culture medium was replaced with fresh IL-2-containing medium on days 3 and 7. Each peptide stimulation condition was cultured in triplicate wells unless otherwise noted. PBMC were separated from whole blood using Ficoll-Paque Plus gradient centrifugation and were then either cryopreserved at -140C or used fresh. The overlapping peptide pools covered the spike proteins of SARS-CoV-2 and of the common cold coronaviruses HCoV-NL63, HCoV-OC43 and HCoV-229E. Genomic DNA was extracted from cultured CD4+ T cells with the QIAamp micro DNA kit.

From a lookup of the germline V gene (reference sequence), CDR1 and CDR2 are LGHDT and YNNKEL. V gives up 4 bases and J gives up 0 bases, and the segment between their germline ends measures 10 bases. Its CDR3 holds 16 amino acids, cysteine through phenylalanine. Just CDR3 DNA is preserved here, 48 bases in frame from base 1. For this clone: Its antigen is currently not known. There are no base qualities to consult, and no much larger clone falls within one base.

Specimen: CD4+ T cells from PBMCs cultured with HCoV-229E spike peptides, collected before COVID-19 vaccination. Explained via the paper, the cell subset or site label denotes: HCoV-229E spike overlapping peptide pool stimulation. This receptor was obtained from a human donor who received a COVID-19 vaccine. The chain joins TRBV3-1 (or the pseudogene TRBV3-2) to TRBJ2-6, with the identity of the D gene unclear. The CDR3 region: CASSRLGLSGANVLTF. The DNA reads TGTGCCAGCAGCCGCCTTGGCCTCTCTGGGGCCAACGTCCTGACTTTC.